These 14 T cell receptor beta chains came from one sample sequenced in a study of blood T cell repertoires in COVID-19. Measured with immunoSEQ multiplex PCR; TCRdb has only the in-frame clones, and not every one. The sample yields about 220,000 clones, roughly 84% seen once. Sequencing used peripheral blood. The source of these receptors is a woman aged 55-75 years who had recovered from COVID-19.

V usage is TRBV20-1 and J usage is TRBJ2-3, with a tentative D call TRBD2 (6 bases). Trimming shortened V by 3 bases and J by 0 bases, and 13 bases separated the two germline ends. From germline, CDR1 is DFQATT and CDR2 SNEGSKA (reference sequence). CDR3 length: 15 amino acids. CDR3 protein: CSASLVAASTDTQYF. CDR3 bases: TGCAGTGCTAGTTTGGTAGCGGCTAGCACAGATACGCAGTATTTT.

J is TRBJ2-4 and V is TRBV19; maybe TRBD1 (7 bases). Between the trimmed V and J ends, which lost 8 bases and 6 bases, there was a span of 14 bases. CDR3 length: 13 residues. CDR1 is LNHDA, CDR2 SQIVND, per germline (reference sequence). The CDR3 bases are TGTGCCAGTGTGGAGGGGGCTAGAAACATTCAGTACTTC. This translates into CASVEGARNIQYF.

The V and J genes are TRBV5-1 and TRBJ1-6; 7 bases line up with TRBD1. Unmatched junction bases numbered 3, after V lost 0 bases and J lost 9 bases. This CDR3 has 14 residues. Looked up from germline, CDR1 is SGHRS and CDR2 is YFSETQ. In DNA, the CDR3 is TGCGCCAGCAGCTTGGAAGGGGACAGTTCACCCCTCCACTTT. Its protein product is CASSLEGDSSPLHF.

This clone was recorded once. V is TRBV11-2 and J is TRBJ1-1; TRBD1 is a possible D gene (6 bases). The germline V gene has CDR1 SGHAT and CDR2 FQNNGV. CDR3 size: 14 residues. The germline V and J ends were trimmed by 0 bases and 7 bases, with 12 bases remaining between them. As DNA, the CDR3 is TGTGCCAGCAGCTTAGAGTCAGGGGCCGGTGAAGCTTTCTTT. The encoded protein is CASSLESGAGEAFF.

The rearrangement links TRBV21-1 to TRBJ2-1; TRBD2 was called by the table and not checked on the DNA. TRBV21-1 represents a pseudogene. This CDR3 has 17 amino acids. DNA of the CDR3: TGTGCCAGCAGGGGGACTAGCGGGGGTTCCTTTTACAATGAGCAGTTCTTC. Protein sequence: CASRGTSGGSFYNEQFF.

This chain uses TRBV6-1 with TRBJ2-3, with D perhaps matching TRBD2 (5 bases). Germline V gene sequence: CDR1 MNHNS, CDR2 SASEGT. The CDR3 totals 14 residues. V shed 5 bases and J shed 2 bases, with 11 bases lying between them. Written as DNA, the CDR3 is TGTGCCAGCAGTAGAGCGGAGCTCACAGATACGCAGTATTTT. It specifies CASSRAELTDTQYF.

This chain joins TRBV9 and TRBJ2-7; a weak D match, TRBD1 (6 bases). This CDR3 contains 15 residues. Trimming cost V 0 bases and J 2 bases, with 12 bases left between them. Germline CDR1 reads SGDLS; CDR2 reads YYNGEE. The CDR3 region is CASSVGPGDTYEQYF. The DNA of the CDR3 is TGTGCCAGCAGCGTAGGCCCAGGGGACACCTACGAGCAGTACTTC. Full variable domain (remainder filled in from reference TRBV9 and TRBJ2-7): DSGVTQTPKHLITATGQRVTLRCSPRSGDLSVYWYQQSLDQGLQFLIQYYNGEERAKGNILERFSAQQFPDLHSELNLSSLELGDSALYFCASSVGPGDTYEQYFGPGTRLTVT.

The chain uses TRBV5-5 and TRBJ2-3; 8 nucleotides match TRBD2. The germline gives CDR1 SGHKS, CDR2 YYEKEE (reference sequence). Trimming took 4 bases from V and 4 from J; bases not matched to a gene: 11. This CDR3 is built from 16 residues. The CDR3 region is CASSRESGGRADTQYF. Written as DNA, the CDR3 is TGTGCCAGCAGCCGGGAAAGCGGGGGACGCGCAGATACGCAGTATTTT.

This clone was recorded only once. The chain carries TRBV15 and TRBJ2-3; 12 nucleotides line up with TRBD1. The CDR3 extends over 17 amino acids. V gave up 2 bases and J gave up 5 bases; unmatched junction bases: 8. Germline values: CDR1 LNHNV, CDR2 YYDKDF (reference sequence). The CDR3 region has the DNA TGTGCCACCAGCAGACGCTTCGGGACAGGGGGCAAAGATACGCAGTATTTT. This translates into CATSRRFGTGGKDTQYF.

CDR3 DNA: TGTGCCAGCTCACTGACAGGGGCGGATCAGCCCCAGCATTTT. Translating it yields CASSLTGADQPQHF. The rearrangement links TRBV18 to TRBJ1-5; 8 bases match TRBD1. The V segment lost 4 bases and the J segment 5 bases; nucleotides outside the gene matches: 4. CDR3 length equals 14 residues. The germline V gene encodes CDR1 KGHSH and CDR2 LQKENI.

This sequence joins TRBV5-1 and TRBJ2-7, with D unresolved. V was cut by 4 bases and J by 0 bases, with 8 bases left in between. Germline-derived CDR1 and CDR2 are SGHRS and YFSETQ. The CDR3 is made up of 13 amino acids. CDR3: CASSDPGSYEQYF. CDR3 nucleotide sequence: TGCGCCAGCAGCGACCCGGGCTCCTACGAGCAGTACTTC.

The V and J genes are TRBV4-1 and TRBJ2-2, with a possible D match to TRBD1 (5 bases). V lost 1 base, J lost 3 bases, and 15 bases lay in between. Per the germline V gene, CDR1 is MGHRA and CDR2 is YSYEKL. CDR3 length: 17 residues. The CDR3 reads CASSQAWGLTYTGELFF. The CDR3 DNA sequence: TGCGCCAGCAGCCAAGCCTGGGGCCTCACCTACACCGGGGAGCTGTTTTTT.

The chain recombines TRBV10-2 with TRBJ1-4; possible D gene TRBD1, 6 bases. CDR3 length: 13 amino acids. Germline V gene lookup returns CDR1 WSHSY and CDR2 SAAADI. Trimming shortened V by 0 bases and J by 7 bases, and 6 bases separated the two germline ends. Here the CDR3 DNA reads TGCGCCAGCAGTGAGTCCAGGGGTGAAAAACTGTTTTTT. It codes for CASSESRGEKLFF.

The rearrangement uses TRBV4-3 and TRBJ1-6; a weak D match, TRBD1 (5 bases). CDR1 is LGHNA, CDR2 YSLEER, per germline. The CDR3 contains 15 residues. Trimming pared 0 bases from V and 10 bases from J, leaving 13 bases between. The CDR3 sequence: CASSQDSGGGSPLHF. The CDR3 region has the DNA TGCGCCAGCAGCCAAGATTCCGGGGGAGGGTCACCCCTCCACTTT.